This is a list of T cell receptor beta chains from one sample in a study of T cells in Graves' hyperthyroidism and ophthalmopathy. TCRdb re-called the multiplex PCR reads through MiXCR, storing one row per CDR3 protein. This sample yields roughly 660,000 distinct CDR3 sequences, of which 17% are seen a single time; around 16% belongs to the top ten. Sequenced input: blood. These receptors all stem from a man aged 50-60 years with Graves' hyperthyroidism. The conserved cysteine and the conserved F or W are not part of the CDR3 here.

V: TRBV7-9
J: TRBJ1-1
length: 11
CDR3: ASTPMGVTGAF

V: TRBV9
J: TRBJ2-5
length: 9
CDR3: ASSGAGAQY

V: TRBV24-1
J: TRBJ2-7
length: 13
CDR3: ATSDSGQRGLQQY

V: TRBV6-1
J: TRBJ1-5
length: 15
CDR3: ASSEEGPPISNQPQH

V: TRBV5-5
J: TRBJ1-5
length: 14
CDR3: ASSLVGGDSNQPQH

V: TRBV6-1
J: TRBJ2-7
length: 10
CDR3: ASSRTFYEQY

V: TRBV7-9
J: TRBJ2-1
length: 11
CDR3: ASSPQVFNEQF

V: TRBV10-1
J: TRBJ1-1
length: 12
CDR3: ASVPGRLNTEAF

V: TRBV11-2
J: TRBJ2-1
length: 16
CDR3: ASSLSLAGGWGYNEQF

V: TRBV4-3
J: TRBJ2-1
length: 15
CDR3: ASSQGVAGGSHNEQF

V: TRBV2
J: TRBJ1-6
length: 13
CDR3: ASIPPGTGNSPLH

V: TRBV27
J: TRBJ1-6
length: 13
CDR3: ASSSFRTGYSPLH

V: TRBV27
J: TRBJ1-5
length: 11
CDR3: ASSLALGQPQH

V: TRBV28
J: TRBJ2-1
length: 14
CDR3: ASSFIIAGSYNEQF

V: TRBV4-2
J: TRBJ1-2
length: 13
CDR3: ASSQDPDRGYGYT

V: TRBV27
J: TRBJ1-2
length: 11
CDR3: ASSYGSRYGYT

V: TRBV9
J: TRBJ2-1
length: 18
CDR3: ASSQPLGLAGPSSYNEQF

V: TRBV4-1
J: TRBJ2-1
length: 15
CDR3: ASSQGSGVGTYNEQF

V: TRBV18
J: TRBJ2-3
length: 14
CDR3: ASSPMSRGQGDTQY

V: TRBV5-4
J: TRBJ2-1
length: 13
CDR3: ASSLYDGYYNEQF

V: TRBV11-2
J: TRBJ1-1
length: 15
CDR3: ASSPTYARALSTEAF

V: TRBV6-6
J: TRBJ1-2
length: 11
CDR3: ASSYSEGFGYT

V: TRBV11-2
J: TRBJ2-5
length: 14
CDR3: ASSLYRQEIEETQY